This T cell receptor (beta chain) originates from a study of cytomegalovirus exposure and HLA in healthy donors (dated by TCRdb to about 2017). As for the study more broadly: An earlier analysis of some 600 of the donors reported roughly 300 Gb of sequence data and 117 million unique TCR beta sequences obtained from around 180 million T cells. About 280 gigabases of sequencing data and roughly 90 million unique TCR sequences were included in an early release covering about 700 HLA-typed donors. Among the roughly 400 genotyped donors, about 85% belonged to the genetic ancestry cluster associated with self-reported Caucasian donors. The study was designed to test whether signatures of past pathogen exposure could be identified by cataloging public T cell receptors. Using immunosequencing, the study profiled T cell repertoires from 640 or so subjects and related those repertoires to cytomegalovirus serostatus. Along with the approximately 650-subject first cohort, a separate validation cohort of over a hundred different subjects was used. To predict cytomegalovirus infection status, the study brought together high-throughput TCR immunosequencing, statistical association of individual TCRs with disease status, and machine learning. To study patterns of TCR occurrence, a later analysis re-analyzed previously published TCR beta repertoires from 600 to 750 donors and added high-resolution HLA genotyping. Rather than using new phenotypic data, the later analysis identified candidate immune exposures from TCR beta sequences and from how often those sequences occurred across donors. An earlier analysis of some 500 of the donors applied high-throughput TCR beta sequencing to assess whether each TCR beta V gene segment acted as functional or pseudogenic. Donor age, sex, ethnicity and CMV serostatus were collected together with the repertoire data. A later genetic analysis took genome-wide SNP genotypes for about three fifths of the roughly 670 donors and used that subset as a discovery cohort. All discovery cohort repertoires had been generated using a single sequencing platform. HLA typing included class I and class II loci at four-digit resolution. Typing coverage differed by locus: A, B, C, DRB1 and DQB1 were typed in roughly 620-630 donors, DQA1 in 522, DPA1 in nearly 610, and DPB1 in 472. Roughly five DR-DQ haplotypes were handled as single units for association and clustering because linkage in the cohort was strong. Among around 400 genotyped donors of the cohort, an average of 235,054 unique TCR beta nucleotide sequences were sequenced per donor, roughly 20% of them non-productive. Study-level results and caveats: Three of the identified cytomegalovirus-associated TCR beta chains were confirmed in vitro to be specific for cytomegalovirus antigens. Roughly uniform sequencing depth across donors was assumed in presence/absence analyses, although this assumption may not hold. In a later genetic analysis, a missense DCLRE1C variant was associated with V-gene and J-gene trimming of TCR beta chains, and the association was replicated in an independent cohort. The classifier was reported to diagnose cytomegalovirus status with high specificity and sensitivity in both the original and validation cohorts. According to the authors, the approach could potentially be generalized to other disease states and immunological phenotypes. In a later analysis, several top co-occurrence clusters were reported to appear linked to parvovirus B19, influenza, CMV and Epstein-Barr virus. Correlated functional status among segregating V segments might be attributable to linkage disequilibrium, but an unknown experimental factor could not be ruled out. While some public TCRs were present in many individuals, most TCR sequences turned up only very rarely across donors. A cluster of highly shared sequence variants was judged likely to be a technical artifact of the sequencing pipeline. Some IMGT-functional V segments, including TRBV6-2 and TRBV6-3, could not be told apart with the 87-base-pair reads, so those segments were excluded. Because HLA typing was unavailable for some donors at each locus, only the typed subset was used in association tests. According to a later analysis, most CMV-associated TCR beta chains appeared to be HLA-restricted, and the HLA associations seemed to be driven largely by CMV exposure. Immune exposure information for the cohort was limited to CMV serostatus. At a false discovery rate of 0.05, a later analysis linked 15,000 to 20,000 TCR beta sequences to specific HLA alleles. In a later genetic analysis, fewer N-insertions in productive TCRs were reported among donors in an Asian-associated ancestry cluster than the 666-donor mean. In an earlier analysis of more than 450 of the donors, most TCR beta V segments were observed in productive rearrangements about 87% or about 30% of the time, broadly matching IMGT annotations. Because counts were too low, 15 to 20 rarely observed V segments, including chromosome 9 orphons, were left out of the earlier analysis of about 620 of the donors. Only TCR beta chains were sequenced in this cohort, and the absence of alpha or paired-chain data limited detectable features. Strong co-occurrence of HLA alleles, especially DR and DQ, made assigning TCR associations to individual alleles difficult. In a later analysis, HLA-associated TCR beta chains showed more clonal expansion and lower generation probabilities than non-associated chains that were equally common. In a later analysis, the rate of TCR association differed among HLA loci, with DRB1 alleles having the most associated TCRs and HLA-C alleles having the fewest. A further reported finding was that TCR beta sequences accurately predicted the HLA-A and HLA-B alleles for most subjects in the first cohort. A total of about 180 TCR beta chains were listed by the study as associated with cytomegalovirus.

On this clone itself: Its antigen is still unknown. The record has no base qualities; no much larger clone is one base away.

The cohort comprised approximately 700 healthy bone marrow donors. At the time of sampling, every cohort member was nominally healthy, though immune exposures that went unrecorded were likely present. The donor was CMV seropositive and belonged to the group of 250 to 350 seropositive cohort members. A peripheral blood sample was provided by each donor, and peripheral blood mononuclear cells were used for TCR beta sequencing. Genomic DNA extraction from the blood cell samples was performed with the Qiagen DNeasy Blood Extraction Kit. Deletion took 4 bases off V and 4 bases off J, with a span of 10 bases between the germline ends. Looking up the germline V gene yields CDR1 MNHEY and CDR2 SVGAGI. Counted from cysteine to phenylalanine, this CDR3 has 13 amino acids. Just CDR3 DNA is preserved here, 39 bases in frame from base 1. The library came from the immunoSEQ multiplex PCR assay. The multiplex PCR relied on a mix of 60 forward primers for TCR Vbeta segments and 13 reverse primers for TCR Jbeta segments. The CDR3 region of rearranged TCR beta genes was amplified from genomic DNA with a multiplex PCR assay. Amplified TCR beta libraries were sequenced as 87-base-pair reads on the Illumina HiSeq System. Regarding the original processing steps: A later analysis counted 65 million to 90 million unique TCR beta chains across the 550 to 800 repertoires, and some 11 million of these chains were shared by at least two donors. Raw reads were error-corrected and collapsed into unique sequences by a nearest-neighbor algorithm in which closely related sequences were merged to remove PCR and sequencing errors. Alignment of CDR3 sequences to IMGT reference sequences was used to assign V, D and J gene segments. For a sequence to be retained, at least a six-nucleotide match to both a V gene segment and a J gene segment was required. Rearrangements were classified as productive when the CDR3 lacked stop codons and remained in frame with V and J, and all other rearrangements were classified as non-productive. CDR3 was defined by IMGT convention, running from the second conserved V-encoded cysteine to the conserved J-encoded phenylalanine. The earlier analysis of about 560 of the donors excluded any sequence lacking an unambiguous match to a single V gene segment. An earlier analysis of a few hundred of the donors called V segments functional above 56.7% productive rearrangements and segregating when the between-donor standard deviation exceeded 5%. A statistical classification framework was built for diagnosing cytomegalovirus status from the catalog of TCR beta chain sequences. In a later analysis, TCR nucleotide sequences were compared against IMGT/GENE-DB human TR gene sequences so that V and J genes could be assigned. In a later analysis, CDR3 sequences and most-parsimonious VDJ recombination scenarios were assigned using the TCRdist pipeline. In a later analysis, each TCR beta chain was defined by its CDR3 amino acid sequence together with its V-gene family, and reads lacking a unique V-gene family were excluded. In a later analysis, a few hundred highly shared, low-generation-probability nucleotide sequences were removed to address suspected cross-contamination and a sequencing artifact. A later analysis calculated a clonal expansion index for each public chain from normalized within-repertoire ranks of inferred template counts. A later analysis computed generation probabilities with a VDJ recombination model fitted to out-of-frame rearrangements, and checked the results against IGoR. In a later analysis, hypergeometric tests were used to score TCR-TCR, TCR-HLA and TCR-CMV co-occurrence, with a repertoire-size bias correction applied to TCR pairs. In a later analysis, false discovery rates were estimated by permuting HLA or CMV assignments 20 times. In a later analysis, co-occurring TCRs were grouped using DBSCAN, and TCRdist sequence similarity was added for clustering within HLA-allele-positive subsets. Repertoires with fewer than 30,000 or more than 120,000 public chains were left out of co-occurrence clustering, as were about 5 repertoires with anomalous nucleotide sharing. Sourced from immuneACCESS, this table was stored by TCRdb with only in-frame sequences that have V and J called. A share of the clones is absent; for the studies checked, an unresolved V gene accounts for under half, and the remainder has no known explanation. V and J calls and clone size are given by that table; D and trimming were obtained from the DNA. The sample table lists roughly 150,000 clones, over 70% of them with a count of one. Jointly, the top ten make up about 7.7% of the sample.

The TCR was taken from a woman between 40 and 50 years old in good health and CMV-seropositive. The specimen sequenced was PBMCs. This chain joins TRBV6-5 to TRBJ1-2; the D segment could be TRBD1, given 5 matching bases. The CDR3 region reads CASSSQGTYGYTF. The nucleotide sequence is given as TGTGCCAGCAGTTCCCAGGGAACCTATGGCTACACCTTC.